This TCR beta chain was recorded in a study of PD-1 blockade in mismatch repair-deficient tumors. Study summary: All were previously treated, progressing patients with approximately 11 mismatch repair-deficient cancer types.

All patients were mismatch repair deficient, assessed by either PCR or immunohistochemistry. TCR sequencing covered a few patients who responded to pembrolizumab. Points on this clone: What it binds is unknown.

Study outcomes and limitations: Rapid post-treatment expansion, then contraction, generally preceding radiologic response, marked tumor-resident clones.

Produced via immunoSEQ multiplex PCR; TCRdb's table is partial and in-frame only. The profile shows some 110,000 clones, about 83% of them singletons. Germline assignment: CDR1 MNHEY and CDR2 SMNVEV (reference sequence). The CDR3 is 15 residues long. V lost 4 bases, J lost 6 bases, and 10 bases stayed unmatched. This TCR was recovered from an adult with mismatch repair-deficient cancer. This specimen consisted of peripheral blood, obtained 60 weeks after starting pembrolizumab. The gene calls are TRBV27 and TRBJ1-2, with 8 bases that match TRBD1. The CDR3 spells CASSSTDRGIDGYTF. In nucleotides, the CDR3 is TGTGCCAGCAGTTCCACCGACAGGGGAATCGATGGCTACACCTTC.